This paragraph covers one T cell receptor beta chain sequence. Under the authors' procedure: Reference gene primer amplification yielded estimated nucleated cell counts. Produced via immunoSEQ multiplex PCR; TCRdb's table is partial and in-frame only. V, J and clone size were drawn from that table, and D and trimming were deduced from the DNA. The sample holds under 250,000 clones, over 70% seen once. The CDR3 contains 14 residues. V dropped 6 bases and J dropped 8 bases, with 16 bases sitting between them. Germline V CDR1 and CDR2: SNHLY, FYNNEI. The record originates from a study of blood T cell repertoires in COVID-19. Turning to the study itself: The United States, Italy and Spain provided the acute and convalescent COVID-19 samples. PBMCs, B-cell-depleted T cells, or T cells were the source of the cDNA or gDNA that made up the material.

The V gene is TRBV2, the J gene TRBJ1-4, with D possibly being TRBD1 (5 bases). What was sequenced was peripheral blood. The receptor comes from a man aged 35-49 years with active or convalescent COVID-19. Here the CDR3 reads CASRPIRGGEKLFF. The CDR3 bases are TGTGCCAGCAGACCGATCCGTGGGGGGGAAAAACTGTTTTTT. The whole variable domain, filled in from reference TRBV2 and TRBJ1-4, reads EPEVTQTPSHQVTQMGQEVILRCVPISNHLYFYWYRQILGQKVEFLVSFYNNEISEKSEIFDDQFSVERPDGSNFTLKIRSTKLEDSAMYFCASRPIRGGEKLFFGSGTQLSVL.